This T cell receptor (beta chain) is drawn from a study of control samples from healthy donors and cancer patients. Germline V CDR1 and CDR2: SEHNR, FQNEAQ (reference sequence). J was trimmed by 8 bases and V by 5 bases; bases with no gene match: 9. CDR3 length equals 15 residues. Using immunoSEQ multiplex PCR, the repertoire was profiled, and TCRdb retains in-frame clones only, with some absent. The table records approximately 65,000 clones, around nine tenths of them present only once. Sequencing used PBMCs. This TCR was recovered from a man in his 60s with lung cancer. The J gene is TRBJ1-4, the V gene TRBV7-9; 9 bases align to TRBD1. Here the CDR3 reads CASSDRTGEGEKLFF. CDR3 bases: TGTGCCAGCAGCGACCGGACAGGGGAGGGAGAAAAACTGTTTTTT.